This T cell receptor beta chain was profiled in a study of T-cell reconstitution after alpha-beta-depleted transplantation in children. General study results and limits: From newly produced T cells came most of the T-cell counts and diversity one year after transplant.

Note on this clonotype: The antigen is undetermined.

Germline V gives CDR1 MDHEN, CDR2 SYDVKM. V was clipped by 2 bases and J by 4 bases, with 8 bases between them. The CDR3 is 13 amino acids. The TCRbeta library was prepared with unique molecular identifiers. TCRdb fed the PCR reads into MiXCR, producing one record per CDR3 protein. The sample shows fewer than 450,000 distinct CDR3 sequences, about a sixth of them seen only once. The rearrangement links TRBV28 to TRBJ1-2; D is ambiguous. Specimen: PBMCs, mostly from graft donor cells, collected 360 days after TCRalphabeta/CD19-depleted stem cell transplant. The source is a male patient aged 2-15 years who had a stem cell transplant for acute lymphoblastic leukemia, so the T cells may come from the graft donor. The CDR3 region is CASSLVLTYGYTF. CDR3 nucleotides: TGTGCCAGCAGTTTAGTTCTCACCTATGGCTACACCTTC.